These 23 T cell receptor beta chains were sequenced from one sample in a study of blood T cells in healthy people across ages. The authors ran a second PCR of about 7 to 11 cycles using a sample-barcoded 5' primer and a J-beta primer mix. TCRdb ran MiXCR on the 5' RACE reads and lists one entry per CDR3 protein. This table holds about 1.6 million distinct CDR3 sequences, approximately 32% found once. Specimen: blood. Receptor source: a woman between 25 and 40 years old in good health.

The chain is built from TRBV20-1 and TRBJ2-3, with TRBD2 as a possible D gene (6 bases). From germline, CDR1 is DFQATT and CDR2 SNEGSKA (reference sequence). This CDR3 is built from 14 residues. Between the trimmed V and J ends, which lost 5 bases and 0 bases, there was a span of 12 bases. The CDR3 region is CSAGGLSSTDTQYF. The CDR3 nucleotides are TGCAGTGCTGGGGGGTTATCTAGCACAGATACGCAGTATTTT.

This chain uses TRBV6-2 or TRBV6-3 with TRBJ1-1; D call uncertain. The V gene lost 1 base and the J gene lost 2 bases, with 5 bases spanning the gap. Germline CDR1 reads MNHEY; CDR2 reads SVGEGT. The CDR3 length is 13 residues. CDR3 in amino acids: CASSYWENTEAFF. CDR3 DNA: TGTGCCAGCAGTTACTGGGAAAACACTGAAGCTTTCTTT.

The chain joins TRBV7-9 to TRBJ1-5, with a weak D call TRBD1 (6 bases). Trimming stripped 5 bases from V and 4 bases from J, with 18 bases between. This CDR3 has 16 residues. The germline gives CDR1 SEHNR, CDR2 FQNEAQ (reference sequence). This CDR3 is CASSPGWGGGNQPQHF. The CDR3 DNA sequence: TGTGCCAGCAGCCCCGGTTGGGGGGGCGGTAATCAGCCCCAGCATTTT.

The sample holds a few counts of this clonotype. The chain joins TRBV3-1 to TRBJ2-5; D not certain. V lost 1 base to trimming and J lost 11 bases, with 17 bases between them. Germline V CDR1 and CDR2: LGHDT, YNNKEL (reference sequence). The CDR3 is made up of 14 amino acids. The CDR3 DNA reads as TGTGCCAGCAGCCAAGGTGGAGACCGCCACGTGCAGTACTTC. Translated, it gives CASSQGGDRHVQYF.

The count of this clonotype is one. Given a much more abundant clone one base away, this may be a read error. This chain joins TRBV11-2 and TRBJ2-1, with D possibly matching TRBD2 (6 bases). CDR1 is SGHAT, CDR2 FQNNGV, per germline. V dropped 5 bases and J dropped 7 bases, with 24 bases sitting between them. The CDR3 contains 17 residues. As DNA, the CDR3 is TGTGCCAGCAGCCGGGGGTCCGAAATAGTCGGCATTAATGAGCAGTTCTTC. Translating gives CASSRGSEIVGINEQFF.

CDR3 loop: CASSLVVPNTGELFF. The CDR3 DNA sequence: TGTGCCAGCAGCTTAGTTGTCCCGAACACCGGGGAGCTGTTTTTT. The chain combines TRBV7-3 with TRBJ2-2; D is ambiguous. This CDR3 has 15 residues. V lost 2 bases to trimming and J lost 0 bases, with 7 bases between them. The germline V gene has CDR1 SGHTA and CDR2 FQGTGA.

The chain has TRBV7-2 and TRBJ2-7; 8 bases are shared with TRBD2. TRBJ2-5 explains the end of the DNA better; the J call may be wrong. The CDR3 is made up of 17 amino acids. CDR1 SGHTA and CDR2 FQGNSA come from the germline V gene. The CDR3 sequence: CASSLRRGGRTGETQYF. Here the CDR3 DNA reads TGTGCCAGCAGCCTTAGACGAGGCGGGAGGACCGGAGAGACCCAGTACTTC.

The V gene is TRBV11-2, the J gene TRBJ2-3, with D possibly matching TRBD2 (5 bases). The CDR3 has 16 amino acids. V lost 5 bases, J lost 3 bases, and 18 bases lay in between. Germline assignment: CDR1 SGHAT and CDR2 FQNNGV. CDR3 protein: CASSLRDALGTDTQYF. The CDR3 DNA is TGTGCCAGCAGCCTACGGGATGCTTTGGGGACAGATACGCAGTATTTT.

V is TRBV29-1 and J is TRBJ2-3; unclear D gene. V was cut by 3 bases and J by 0 bases, with 4 bases left in between. Germline V CDR1 and CDR2: SQVTM, ANQGSEA. CDR3 length: 12 residues. CDR3 bases: TGCAGCGTTGACTTCAGCACAGATACGCAGTATTTT. Protein product: CSVDFSTDTQYF.

The chain links TRBV4-1 to TRBJ1-1; D is perhaps TRBD1 (5 bases). The V gene lost 0 bases and the J gene lost 0 bases, with 11 bases spanning the gap. Germline assignment: CDR1 MGHRA and CDR2 YSYEKL. The length of the CDR3 is 16 residues. CDR3 coding DNA: TGCGCCAGCAGCCAAGAGATGCCAGGGATGAACACTGAAGCTTTCTTT. Its protein is CASSQEMPGMNTEAFF.

The chain combines TRBV18 with TRBJ1-1; 7 bases map to TRBD1. Germline V lookup: CDR1 KGHSH, CDR2 LQKENI. CDR3 size: 14 residues. J gave up 0 bases and V 7 bases, and 5 bases lay outside the gene matches. The CDR3 nucleotides read TGTGCCAGCTTCCCGACAGGGTTGAACACTGAAGCTTTCTTT. This codes for CASFPTGLNTEAFF. Full variable domain (missing parts from reference TRBV18 and TRBJ1-1): NAGVMQNPRHLVRRRGQEARLRCSPMKGHSHVYWYRQLPEEGLKFMVYLQKENIIDESGMPKERFSAEFPKEGPSILRIQQVVRGDSAAYFCASFPTGLNTEAFFGQGTRLTVV.

This chain joins TRBV27 and TRBJ1-6; possibly TRBD1 for D (6 bases). Trimming stripped 8 bases from V and 10 bases from J, with 12 bases between. Germline lookup yields CDR1 MNHEY and CDR2 SMNVEV (reference sequence). The CDR3 extends over 12 amino acids. CDR3 sequence: CASGQMRSPLHF. The DNA of the CDR3 is TGTGCCAGCGGACAGATGCGGTCACCCCTCCACTTT.

This clonotype was seen more than once but under ten times. This chain uses TRBV10-3 with TRBJ1-2; 8 nucleotides match TRBD1. The CDR3 runs 14 residues. The germline V gene encodes CDR1 ENHRY and CDR2 SYGVKD. V lost 4 bases, J lost 4 bases, and 5 bases stayed unmatched. The CDR3 here is CAISGYRGTYGYTF. The CDR3 DNA reads TGTGCCATCAGTGGTTACAGGGGGACCTATGGCTACACCTTC.

This clonotype was counted between two and nine times. The V gene is TRBV9, the J gene TRBJ2-3, with D perhaps matching TRBD2 (6 bases). The germline V gene has CDR1 SGDLS and CDR2 YYNGEE. The V end was cut by 0 bases, the J end by 0 bases, with 14 bases between. The CDR3 runs to 17 residues. The CDR3 loop reads CASSVGDGSQSTDTQYF. In DNA form, the CDR3 reads TGTGCCAGCAGCGTAGGGGACGGGAGCCAAAGCACAGATACGCAGTATTTT. Full variable domain (outside the CDR3, taken from reference TRBV9 and TRBJ2-3): DSGVTQTPKHLITATGQRVTLRCSPRSGDLSVYWYQQSLDQGLQFLIQYYNGEERAKGNILERFSAQQFPDLHSELNLSSLELGDSALYFCASSVGDGSQSTDTQYFGPGTRLTVL.

The chain is built from TRBV12-3 or TRBV12-4 and TRBJ2-1; tentatively, D is TRBD1 or TRBD2 (5 bases each). There are 15 residues in the CDR3. Trimming pared 6 bases from V and 8 bases from J, leaving 20 bases between. The CDR3 spells CASSAPGRIKDEQFF. DNA of the CDR3: TGTGCCAGCAGCGCTCCGGGACGGATTAAGGATGAGCAGTTCTTC.

The genes are TRBV5-1 and TRBJ2-4; 12 bases are shared with TRBD2. This CDR3 has 20 amino acids. Unmatched junction bases numbered 17, after V lost 4 bases and J lost 3 bases. Germline values: CDR1 SGHRS, CDR2 YFSETQ. CDR3 DNA sequence: TGCGCCAGCAGCCACCGCGGGCTAGCGGGAGGGCCCCCCGGCAAAAACATTCAGTACTTC. This gives the protein CASSHRGLAGGPPGKNIQYF.

This clonotype was seen repeatedly, ten times or more. This sequence joins TRBV6-6 and TRBJ2-5; D unclear. CDR1 is MNHNY and CDR2 is SVGAGI in the germline V gene (reference sequence). Trimming stripped 2 bases from V and 2 bases from J, with 3 bases between. The CDR3 contains 12 residues. In DNA form, the CDR3 reads TGTGCCAGCAGTTACCCGCAAGAGACCCAGTACTTC. Residues: CASSYPQETQYF.

The chain uses TRBV20-1 and TRBJ1-2, with D uncertain. CDR1 and CDR2 (germline): DFQATT, SNEGSKA (reference sequence). The germline V and J ends were trimmed by 1 base and 8 bases, with 8 bases remaining between them. There are 11 residues in the CDR3. The CDR3 DNA reads TGCAGTGCTAGAGCCAGGAAGGGCTACACCTTC. Translating gives CSARARKGYTF.

This clonotype appeared a few times. The chain is built from TRBV25-1 and TRBJ2-3; 9 bases are shared with TRBD1. The CDR3 sequence is 16 residues long. Losses at the gene ends were 2 bases for V and 4 bases for J; bases not matched to a gene: 7. Germline V gene sequence: CDR1 MGHDK, CDR2 SYGVNS. The CDR3 nucleotides are TGTGCCAGCAGTGAAGTAGGGACAGGGTTTCCAGATACGCAGTATTTT. Translation gives CASSEVGTGFPDTQYF.

V usage is TRBV19 and J usage is TRBJ1-5; TRBD1 aligns across 8 bases. J was trimmed by 6 bases and V by 4 bases; bases with no gene match: 5. Germline CDR1 LNHDA, CDR2 SQIVND (reference sequence). The CDR3 loop spans 14 amino acids. The CDR3 coding sequence is TGTGCCAGTAGTACCCGACAGGGGACTCAGCCCCAGCATTTT. Amino acid sequence: CASSTRQGTQPQHF.

This clonotype appeared a few times. The chain uses TRBV10-1 and TRBJ2-5, with 7 bases matching TRBD1. V shed 4 bases and J 4 bases; nucleotides not matched to a gene: 3. The CDR3 consists of 13 residues. Germline-derived CDR1 and CDR2 are WNHNN and SYGVQD (reference sequence). The CDR3 DNA sequence: TGCGCCAGCAGTGGTAACAGGGGAGAGACCCAGTACTTC. It translates to CASSGNRGETQYF.

This clonotype was picked up one time. The chain employs TRBV11-2 and TRBJ1-6, with a weak D call TRBD1 (5 bases). Looked up from germline, CDR1 is SGHAT and CDR2 is FQNNGV. The CDR3 sequence is 13 residues long. The V and J ends lost 8 bases and 7 bases respectively, with 12 bases between them. The CDR3 DNA is TGTGCCAGCGGTGGACATAAGAATTCACCCCTCCACTTT. This translates into CASGGHKNSPLHF. Combining the CDR3 with reference TRBV11-2 and TRBJ1-6 gives the whole variable domain EAGVAQSPRYKIIEKRQSVAFWCNPISGHATLYWYQQILGQGPKLLIQFQNNGVVDDSQLPKDRFSAERLKGVDSTLKIQPAKLEDSAVYLCASGGHKNSPLHFGNGTRLTVT.

There are a few counts of this clonotype. The V and J genes are TRBV5-6 and TRBJ2-6, with D uncertain. CDR1 is SGHDT and CDR2 is YYEEEE in the germline V gene. Trimming took 3 bases from V and 0 from J, leaving 13 bases between them. CDR3 length: 17 residues. The CDR3 here is CASSSTATPSGANVLTF. The DNA for the CDR3 is TGTGCCAGCAGCTCCACCGCGACACCCTCTGGGGCCAACGTCCTGACTTTC.